Listed here are 20 T cell receptor beta chains from one sample, sequenced in a study of shared clonotypes between healthy human individuals. Only CD45RO-negative cells positively selected for CCR7 counted as naive CD8 cells, so terminally differentiated effector memory CD45RA+ cells were excluded. The protocol was immunoSEQ multiplex PCR, while the TCRdb copy is restricted to in-frame clones and leaves out a portion. The sample holds around 2,100,000 clones, approximately 94% seen once. Sequencing input: naive CD8+ T cells sorted from blood. These TCRs come from a man aged 18 to 30 in good health.

With respect to this clone: Additional DNA sequences in this sample encode the identical CDR3. The chain carries TRBV10-1 and TRBJ2-7; D is ambiguous. CDR1 and CDR2 from the germline V gene are WNHNN and SYGVQD (reference sequence). The CDR3 is 12 residues long. The ends were cut back, 8 bases at V and 0 bases at J, with 8 bases in the middle. The CDR3: CASGDSSYEQYF. The CDR3, as DNA: TGCGCCAGCGGCGATAGCTCCTACGAGCAGTACTTC.

For this clone: The same CDR3 also results from other DNA sequences found in this sample. CDR3 protein: CASSPRGGYEQYF. CDR3 sequence (DNA): TGTGCCAGCAGTCCCAGGGGTGGGTACGAGCAGTACTTC. This chain connects TRBV6-5 to TRBJ2-7; a possible D gene is TRBD1 (6 bases). Germline V gene sequence: CDR1 MNHEY, CDR2 SVGAGI. The ends were cut back, 5 bases at V and 4 bases at J, with 12 bases in the middle. The CDR3 spans 13 residues.

The chain combines TRBV4-1 with TRBJ2-3; 8 positions match TRBD1. Germline V CDR1 and CDR2: MGHRA, YSYEKL. The CDR3 is 16 amino acids. Trimming removed 5 bases from V and 3 bases from J; junction bases left unmatched: 10. CDR3 sequence (DNA): TGCGCCAGCAGCTCCCCCGCAGGGGGCGGTACAGATACGCAGTATTTT. This sequence encodes CASSSPAGGGTDTQYF.

This clone has just one count. Other DNA sequences from this sample encode an identical CDR3 as well. The chain carries TRBV30 and TRBJ1-2; the match to TRBD1 covers 10 bases. From germline, CDR1 is GTSNPN and CDR2 SVGIG (reference sequence). CDR3 size: 13 residues. V dropped 3 bases and J dropped 6; count of bases not matched to a gene: 4. The CDR3 reads CAWSLTGGDGYTF. The CDR3, as DNA: TGTGCCTGGAGCTTGACAGGGGGCGATGGCTACACCTTC.

This chain uses TRBV4-1 with TRBJ1-4; possible D gene TRBD1, 6 bases. Trimming removed 5 bases at V and 7 bases at J, with 17 bases between. The germline CDR1 and CDR2 sequences are MGHRA and YSYEKL. CDR3 length: 15 amino acids. For the CDR3, the DNA is TGCGCCAGCAGCGCTTACAGGGCTAGAACTGAAAAACTGTTTTTT. Protein sequence: CASSAYRARTEKLFF.

CDR3 sequence reads: CASSQVQGGNTIYF. In DNA, the CDR3 is TGCGCCAGCAGCCAAGTTCAGGGTGGAAACACCATATATTTT. The chain employs TRBV4-3 and TRBJ1-3; D perhaps matches TRBD1 (5 bases). Germline-derived CDR1 and CDR2 are LGHNA and YSLEER. The V and J ends lost 1 base and 3 bases respectively, with 7 bases between them. CDR3 length equals 14 residues.

This chain links TRBV2 with TRBJ2-2; D unclear. The V end lost 2 bases, the J end lost 2 bases, and 3 bases lay between the germline ends. The CDR3 is 13 amino acids. The V gene's germline CDR1 is SNHLY and CDR2 FYNNEI. The CDR3 here is CASSEFNTGELFF. The CDR3 bases are TGTGCCAGCAGTGAATTTAACACCGGGGAGCTGTTTTTT. The entire variable domain, with the rest obtained from reference TRBV2 and TRBJ2-2, is as follows: EPEVTQTPSHQVTQMGQEVILRCVPISNHLYFYWYRQILGQKVEFLVSFYNNEISEKSEIFDDQFSVERPDGSNFTLKIRSTKLEDSAMYFCASSEFNTGELFFGEGSRLTVL.

In this sample, this clone turned up once. This chain uses TRBV27 with TRBJ2-7, with TRBD1 identical over 7 bases. This CDR3 comprises 17 residues. The V segment lost 0 bases and the J segment 3 bases; nucleotides outside the gene matches: 11. Germline V gene lookup returns CDR1 MNHEY and CDR2 SMNVEV (reference sequence). In nucleotides, the CDR3 is TGTGCCAGCAGTTTATCGTCTCGACAGGGCCATAACTACGAGCAGTACTTC. Residues: CASSLSSRQGHNYEQYF.

The chain recombines TRBV4-1 with TRBJ2-7; TRBD1 or TRBD2 may be the D gene (5 bases each). V lost 0 bases and J 5 bases, leaving 14 bases between the germline ends. CDR3 length: 15 amino acids. CDR1 is MGHRA and CDR2 is YSYEKL in the germline V gene. The CDR3 nucleotides are TGCGCCAGCAGCCAAGATATGGGGGATCCTGACGAGCAGTACTTC. Residues: CASSQDMGDPDEQYF.

The J gene is TRBJ1-2, the V gene TRBV5-6; D possibly corresponds to TRBD1 (6 bases). From germline, CDR1 is SGHDT and CDR2 YYEEEE. The ends were cut back, 0 bases at V and 0 bases at J, with 9 bases in the middle. The CDR3 length is 15 residues. CDR3 loop: CASSLDRAPNYGYTF. CDR3 nucleotide sequence: TGTGCCAGCAGCTTGGACAGGGCACCTAACTATGGCTACACCTTC.

The V and J genes are TRBV27 and TRBJ1-5; maybe TRBD1 (5 bases). Deletions cut 2 bases from V and 2 bases from J, with 10 bases between. Germline values: CDR1 MNHEY, CDR2 SMNVEV (reference sequence). The CDR3 is 15 residues long. For the CDR3, the DNA is TGTGCCAGCAGTTTAAGGGGTTATGGCAATCAGCCCCAGCATTTT. Translating gives CASSLRGYGNQPQHF.

The chain has TRBV27 and TRBJ1-5, with 8 bases aligning to TRBD1. In germline, CDR1 is MNHEY, CDR2 SMNVEV (reference sequence). After removal of 6 bases from V and 4 bases from J, the junction contained 5 bases not matched to a gene. The CDR3 is made up of 14 amino acids. The CDR3 DNA follows: TGTGCCAGCAGCGGGGGACAGGCAAATCAGCCCCAGCATTTT. Amino acids: CASSGGQANQPQHF.

The chain's CDR3 is CASSSVPTWEQFF. The CDR3 nucleotides read TGTGCCAGCAGTTCTGTACCTACTTGGGAGCAGTTCTTC. The chain links TRBV6-5 to TRBJ2-1; D unclear. In germline, CDR1 is MNHEY, CDR2 SVGAGI. V shed 4 bases and J shed 10 bases, with 14 bases lying between them. This CDR3 contains 13 residues.

A word on this clone: This CDR3 is also generated by other DNA sequences in the sample. The chain employs TRBV11-3 and TRBJ2-7, with 8 bases lining up with TRBD1. J lost 3 bases, V lost 6 bases, and 4 bases had no gene match. The germline V gene has CDR1 SGHNT and CDR2 YENEEA. The CDR3 runs to 13 residues. The CDR3 region is CASSSGQGYEQYF. The CDR3 bases are TGTGCCAGCAGTTCAGGACAGGGCTACGAGCAGTACTTC.

This clone was recorded once. The rearrangement links TRBV7-9 to TRBJ2-7; maybe TRBD2 (6 bases). V dropped 2 bases and J dropped 5 bases, with 16 bases sitting between them. Germline V gene sequence: CDR1 SEHNR, CDR2 FQNEAQ (reference sequence). This CDR3 spans 15 amino acids. As DNA, the CDR3 is TGTGCCAGCAGCTTACCGACTAGTAAGTCCCACGAGCAGTACTTC. Protein sequence: CASSLPTSKSHEQYF. Together with reference TRBV7-9 and TRBJ2-7, the CDR3 gives the full variable domain: DTGVSQNPRHKITKRGQNVTFRCDPISEHNRLYWYRQTLGQGPEFLTYFQNEAQLEKSRLLSDRFSAERPKGSFSTLEIQRTEQGDSAMYLCASSLPTSKSHEQYFGPGTRLTVT.

The rearrangement uses TRBV7-9 and TRBJ2-7; maybe TRBD2 (6 bases). The CDR3 runs 13 residues. V was shortened by 2 bases and J by 7 bases, with 12 bases between the two germline ends. Germline CDR1 reads SEHNR; CDR2 reads FQNEAQ (reference sequence). The CDR3 bases are TGTGCCAGCAGCTTACTTAAGGAGGGTGAGCAGTACTTC. Its protein is CASSLLKEGEQYF.

The chain uses TRBV2 and TRBJ2-7; D is unclear. V was shortened by 0 bases and J by 0 bases, with 9 bases between the two germline ends. The CDR3 totals 15 residues. Germline assignment: CDR1 SNHLY and CDR2 FYNNEI. The CDR3 loop is CASSEAVTGSYEQYF. CDR3 nucleotide sequence: TGTGCCAGCAGTGAAGCAGTGACGGGCTCCTACGAGCAGTACTTC.

DNA of the CDR3: TGTGCCAGCAGTGACCGGGACAGGGAGACCTACGAGCAGTACTTC. Its protein is CASSDRDRETYEQYF. J is TRBJ2-7 and V is TRBV2, with 9 bases matching TRBD1. CDR1 is SNHLY, CDR2 FYNNEI, per germline. The trim removed 3 bases at V and 2 bases at J, leaving 5 bases unmatched. The CDR3 has 15 residues. The full variable domain, completed using reference TRBV2 and TRBJ2-7, is EPEVTQTPSHQVTQMGQEVILRCVPISNHLYFYWYRQILGQKVEFLVSFYNNEISEKSEIFDDQFSVERPDGSNFTLKIRSTKLEDSAMYFCASSDRDRETYEQYFGPGTRLTVT.

The CDR3 DNA sequence: TGCACCCGGGCACCAGGGCGACATCAGCCCCAGCATTTT. Protein product: CTRAPGRHQPQHF. The rearrangement links TRBV29-1 to TRBJ1-5, with a tentative D call TRBD1 (5 bases). Germline CDR1 and CDR2: SQVTM and ANQGSEA. This CDR3 region has 13 residues.

In regard to this clone: Other DNA sequences from this sample encode an identical CDR3 as well. This chain joins TRBV7-9 and TRBJ1-2, with D hard to call. This CDR3 has 15 residues. Germline CDR1 SEHNR, CDR2 FQNEAQ (reference sequence). Between the trimmed V and J ends, which lost 2 bases and 3 bases, there was a span of 13 bases. The CDR3 here is CASSLSSGGYYGYTF. Written as DNA, the CDR3 is TGTGCCAGCAGCTTATCGTCGGGCGGGTACTATGGCTACACCTTC.